This T cell receptor (beta chain) was sequenced for a study of blood T cell repertoires in COVID-19. Germline CDR1 is ENHRY and CDR2 is SYGVKD. Trimming removed 7 bases at V and 1 base at J, with 7 bases between. This CDR3 comprises 13 residues. Using immunoSEQ multiplex PCR, the repertoire was profiled, and TCRdb retains in-frame clones only, with some absent. Of 130,000 to 150,000 clones detected, roughly 90% appear once; the ten largest clones hold 0.95% to 1.5%. The specimen sequenced was PBMCs or T cells enriched from blood (not recorded which). The genes are TRBV10-3 and TRBJ2-2, with D uncertain. The receptor was isolated from a woman aged 25 to 39 with acute COVID-19. The CDR3 loop reads CAITHRNTGELFF. CDR3 bases: TGTGCCATCACCCACAGGAACACCGGGGAGCTGTTTTTT.